The 21 T cell receptor beta chains presented below share a single source sample, sequenced in a study of CD8 T cells in Susac syndrome. Random hexamers were used to reverse transcribe roughly 0.45 to 1 ug of RNA. TCRdb passed the immunoSEQ multiplex PCR reads through MiXCR, listing each CDR3 protein once. The table lists hundreds of thousands of distinct CDR3 sequences, roughly 94% of them singletons. The sequencing sample was made of CD4+ T cells from PBMCs. Receptors were obtained from a human donor with multiple sclerosis.

The chain is built from TRBV20-1 and TRBJ1-6, with D tentatively TRBD1 (5 bases). The ends were cut back, 6 bases at V and 7 bases at J, with 13 bases in the middle. Germline CDR1 and CDR2: DFQATT and SNEGSKA (reference sequence). This CDR3 contains 13 residues. DNA for the CDR3: TGCAGTGCCACAGACAGCAGGAATTCACCCCTCCACTTT. Residues: CSATDSRNSPLHF.

J is TRBJ2-1 and V is TRBV7-2; D may be TRBD1 (7 bases). The V end lost 5 bases, the J end lost 2 bases, and 19 bases lay between the germline ends. This CDR3 region has 17 residues. Per germline, CDR1 SGHTA and CDR2 FQGNSA. The chain's CDR3 is CASSAQGGRGAYNEQFF. CDR3 sequence (DNA): TGTGCCAGCAGCGCCCAGGGGGGCCGGGGAGCCTACAATGAGCAGTTCTTC.

The chain joins TRBV29-1 to TRBJ1-3; D unclear. Deletions cut 4 bases from V and 0 bases from J, with 10 bases between. The germline CDR1 and CDR2 sequences are SQVTM and ANQGSEA. The CDR3 extends over 14 amino acids. The CDR3 bases are TGCAGCGTTGTTACAGTTATCTCTGGAAACACCATATATTTT. This encodes CSVVTVISGNTIYF.

This rearrangement joins TRBV6-5 to TRBJ2-6; D gene ambiguous. V was cut by 0 bases and J by 0 bases, with 18 bases left in between. CDR1 and CDR2 (germline): MNHEY, SVGAGI. The CDR3 extends over 20 amino acids. CDR3 coding DNA: TGTGCCAGCAGTTACTCGAGGTGGACCCAGGTTCCCTCTGGGGCCAACGTCCTGACTTTC. Protein: CASSYSRWTQVPSGANVLTF.

J is TRBJ2-5 and V is TRBV2, with D possibly matching TRBD2 (5 bases). CDR3 size: 11 residues. Looked up from germline, CDR1 is SNHLY and CDR2 is FYNNEI. Trimming took 6 bases from V and 4 from J, leaving 6 bases between them. This chain's CDR3 is CASRAGETQYF. Written as DNA, the CDR3 is TGTGCCAGCAGGGCGGGAGAGACCCAGTACTTC.

The CDR3: CSAPLAGGPSEQFF. CDR3 in DNA: TGCAGTGCCCCACTAGCGGGGGGGCCCAGTGAGCAGTTCTTC. The chain employs TRBV20-1 and TRBJ2-1; 13 bases line up with TRBD2. This CDR3 is built from 14 residues. Germline-derived CDR1 and CDR2 are DFQATT and SNEGSKA (reference sequence). V lost 6 bases and J lost 9; bases outside the gene matches: 8.

This chain links TRBV30 with TRBJ2-7; D might be TRBD2 (5 bases). CDR1 is GTSNPN and CDR2 is SVGIG in the germline V gene (reference sequence). V gave up 2 bases and J gave up 3 bases, with 8 bases separating them. This CDR3 has 12 residues. The CDR3, as DNA: TGTGCCTGGAGTCCGGGGATCTACGAGCAGTACTTC. Encoded protein: CAWSPGIYEQYF.

V usage is TRBV15 and J usage is TRBJ2-5; D may be TRBD1 (6 bases). The CDR3 totals 16 residues. Germline-derived CDR1 and CDR2 are LNHNV and YYDKDF (reference sequence). V lost 2 bases, J lost 2 bases, and 15 bases lay in between. The CDR3 sequence: CATSRSTRQEQETQYF. CDR3 in DNA: TGTGCCACCAGCAGATCAACCCGACAGGAACAAGAGACCCAGTACTTC.

The rearrangement links TRBV20-1 to TRBJ1-1; the D is unclear. Germline assignment: CDR1 DFQATT and CDR2 SNEGSKA (reference sequence). V lost 3 bases and J 0 bases, leaving 14 bases between the germline ends. This CDR3 contains 15 residues. The CDR3 nucleotides are TGCAGTGCTAGCCCCTTCTCACAGTTGAACACTGAAGCTTTCTTT. This translates into CSASPFSQLNTEAFF.

The J gene is TRBJ1-4, the V gene TRBV5-6, with 9 bases lining up with TRBD1. Losses at the gene ends were 3 bases for V and 8 bases for J; bases not matched to a gene: 11. The CDR3 consists of 16 residues. CDR1 and CDR2 from the germline V gene are SGHDT and YYEEEE. The CDR3: CASSSLRDRVEEKLFF. DNA for the CDR3: TGTGCCAGCAGCTCTCTCCGGGACAGGGTGGAAGAAAAACTGTTTTTT.

The chain couples TRBV3-1 to TRBJ1-1, with 8 bases that match TRBD1. The CDR3 spans 15 residues. Looked up from germline, CDR1 is LGHDT and CDR2 is YNNKEL (reference sequence). V dropped 3 bases and J dropped 2; count of bases not matched to a gene: 5. The DNA for the CDR3 is TGTGCCAGCAGCCAGGGGGGACAGGTTAACACTGAAGCTTTCTTT. This translates into CASSQGGQVNTEAFF.

The chain has TRBV7-9 and TRBJ1-2; D is ambiguous. Germline CDR1 is SEHNR and CDR2 is FQNEAQ (reference sequence). The CDR3 is 14 residues long. Trimming shortened V by 1 base and J by 6 bases, and 12 bases separated the two germline ends. The CDR3 region has the DNA TGTGCCAGCAGCTTAGTGGGCACTCCCCATGGCTACACCTTC. This sequence encodes CASSLVGTPHGYTF.

This clonotype was observed once. The chain carries TRBV23-1 and TRBJ1-2; 7 bases match TRBD1. TRBV23-1 is assigned to the ORF class and has an uncertain function. Trimming removed 8 bases from V and 8 bases from J; junction bases left unmatched: 11. The CDR3 spans 13 residues. Here the CDR3 DNA reads TGCGCCAGCCTAGCCCCGGGACAGCAAGGCTACACCTTC. Protein product: CASLAPGQQGYTF.

The genes are TRBV3-1 and TRBJ2-5, with a possible D match to TRBD1 (6 bases). The V and J ends lost 0 bases and 7 bases respectively, with 12 bases between them. The CDR3 totals 14 residues. CDR1 and CDR2 from the germline V gene are LGHDT and YNNKEL (reference sequence). The CDR3, as DNA: TGTGCCAGCAGCCAAGAGGGGGCCAGGGGGACCCAGTACTTC. Its protein is CASSQEGARGTQYF.

The chain is built from TRBV4-1 and TRBJ2-1; the match to TRBD1 covers 9 bases. Per the germline V gene, CDR1 is MGHRA and CDR2 is YSYEKL. The length of the CDR3 is 17 residues. Trimming cost V 1 base and J 6 bases; bases outside gene matches: 10. For the CDR3, the DNA is TGCGCCAGCAGCCAAGCTGCCAGGGGACAGGGAGTCAATGAGCAGTTCTTC. Its translation: CASSQAARGQGVNEQFF.

This rearrangement joins TRBV12-3 or TRBV12-4 to TRBJ1-1; a weak D match, TRBD1 (5 bases). This CDR3 region has 13 residues. V lost 5 bases, J lost 3 bases, and 10 bases lay in between. For the CDR3, the DNA is TGTGCCAGCAGTCACCCGGGGGACACTGAAGCTTTCTTT. The encoded protein is CASSHPGDTEAFF.

This chain joins TRBV29-1 and TRBJ1-1, with D perhaps matching TRBD1 (6 bases). Trimming shortened V by 4 bases and J by 4 bases, and 16 bases separated the two germline ends. The CDR3 sequence is 14 residues long. Per germline, CDR1 SQVTM and CDR2 ANQGSEA. CDR3: CSVGSGEGSTEAFF. The DNA for the CDR3 is TGCAGCGTTGGATCAGGGGAAGGGAGCACTGAAGCTTTCTTT.

The rearrangement uses TRBV30 and TRBJ2-2; no clear D. Germline values: CDR1 GTSNPN, CDR2 SVGIG (reference sequence). Trimming took 2 bases from V and 8 from J, leaving 15 bases between them. CDR3 length equals 14 residues. The CDR3: CAWSPRADRGELFF. CDR3 DNA sequence: TGTGCCTGGAGTCCCCGGGCAGATAGGGGGGAGCTGTTTTTT.

The gene calls are TRBV6-5 and TRBJ2-5; 9 nucleotides line up with TRBD2. The CDR3 length is 15 residues. V was clipped by 6 bases and J by 4 bases; unmatched bases: 9. Germline V CDR1 and CDR2: MNHEY, SVGAGI. CDR3 in amino acids: CASSLGVAGAETQYF. CDR3 bases: TGTGCCAGCAGCCTAGGGGTAGCGGGGGCAGAGACCCAGTACTTC.

The V and J genes are TRBV29-1 and TRBJ2-3, with 9 bases lining up with TRBD2. CDR1 and CDR2 (germline): SQVTM, ANQGSEA. CDR3 length: 14 residues. Trimming took 4 bases from V and 2 from J; bases not matched to a gene: 4. This chain's CDR3 is CSVGLAGVTDTQYF. The CDR3 nucleotides read TGCAGCGTTGGGTTAGCGGGGGTCACAGATACGCAGTATTTT.

The chain couples TRBV20-1 to TRBJ1-2; D is unresolved. There are 13 residues in the CDR3. The germline gives CDR1 DFQATT, CDR2 SNEGSKA (reference sequence). V was trimmed by 6 bases and J by 5 bases, leaving 16 bases between them. The CDR3, as DNA: TGCAGTGCCCTGGTCGGGCTTGATTATGGCTACACCTTC. It is translated as CSALVGLDYGYTF.